A selection of T cell receptor beta chains follows, all from one sample in a study of cytomegalovirus exposure and HLA in healthy donors. Measured with immunoSEQ multiplex PCR; TCRdb has only the in-frame clones, and not every one. The top ten clones hold roughly 0.96% of a sample with 300,000 to 400,000 clones, around 90% of them seen once. Input material: PBMCs. The receptors were sampled from a man aged 30 to 45 in good health and CMV-seronegative. The CDR3 runs from the conserved cysteine through the conserved F or W. A D gene is named only where the DNA matches it firmly. The listing skips clone size in some rows; elsewhere it reads once, few, many or a size class.

j_call | clone_size | d_call | v_call | cdr3_nt | cdr3_aa
TRBJ1-1 | NA | TRBD1 | TRBV7-9 | TGTGCCAGCAACAATGTAGTGGAAGGGGGCCTTGGAAGGAACACTGAAGCTTTCTTT | CASNNVVEGGLGRNTEAFF
TRBJ2-1 | NA | TRBD1 | TRBV5-1 | TGCGCCAGCAGCGGCCGGGACAGGGGTGGCAATGAGCAGTTCTTC | CASSGRDRGGNEQFF
TRBJ1-2 | NA | NA | TRBV11-2 | TGTGCCAGCAGGGACAGTTGGGGGAGAAGGGGCTACACCTTC | CASRDSWGRRGYTF
TRBJ1-4 | NA | TRBD1 | TRBV5-8 | TGTGCCAGCACGGACAGGGATTTGGAAACTAATGAAAAACTGTTTTTT | CASTDRDLETNEKLFF
TRBJ2-3 | NA | TRBD1 | TRBV2 | TGTGCCAGCAGACTCGGGGGACAGGGGTCTACAGATACGCAGTATTTT | CASRLGGQGSTDTQYF
TRBJ1-1 | NA | NA | TRBV6-1 | TGTGCCAGCAGTGAAGCTGTAGAGAACACTGAAGCTTTCTTT | CASSEAVENTEAFF
TRBJ2-1 | NA | NA | TRBV6-1 | TGTGCCAGCAGCCGCTCCTCTAGCGCTCACTCCATCTTC | CASSRSSSAHSIF
TRBJ1-2 | NA | NA | TRBV14 | TGTGCCAGCAGCCAGCAGTCTGGGGCCTATGGCTACACCTTC | CASSQQSGAYGYTF
TRBJ1-5 | once | NA | TRBV10-3 | TGTGCCATCAGTGACCAATCGGGAGGGGGTCTTCAGCCCCAGCATTTT | CAISDQSGGGLQPQHF
TRBJ1-5 | NA | TRBD1 | TRBV18 | TGTGCCAGCTCACCGGGACAGGGCGGTCAGCCCCAGCATTTT | CASSPGQGGQPQHF
TRBJ1-2 | NA | NA | TRBV6-4 | TGTGCCAGCAGTGACTCTGGTGCTCCTATCGTAGATGGCTACACCTTC | CASSDSGAPIVDGYTF
TRBJ1-3 | NA | NA | TRBV7-8 | TGTGCCAGCGGACAGACAGCGGCTGGAAACACCATATATTTT | CASGQTAAGNTIYF
TRBJ1-1 | NA | NA | TRBV7-9 | TGTGCCAGCAGCTTAGACCCGACGGGGAACACTGAAGCTTTCTTT | CASSLDPTGNTEAFF
TRBJ2-1 | NA | NA | TRBV9 | TGTGCCAGCAGCCCGGACTCGGGGACCTACAATGAGCAGTTCTTC | CASSPDSGTYNEQFF
TRBJ1-5 | NA | NA | TRBV4-2 | TGTGCCAGCAGCCAGGTGTCCGGGGCCTACACCGGAGGGGTCAATCAGCCCCAGCATTTT | CASSQVSGAYTGGVNQPQHF
TRBJ2-7 | NA | NA | TRBV7-2 | TGTGCCAGCAGCTTAGTTACCTACGAGCAGTACTTC | CASSLVTYEQYF
TRBJ2-7 | NA | TRBD1 | TRBV6-1 | TGTGCCAGCAGTGAACGATCTCAGGGGGCGCTGACCGAGCAGTACTTC | CASSERSQGALTEQYF
TRBJ2-7 | NA | NA | TRBV19 | TGTGCCAGTAGTAGTCGGGACACCTCCTACGAGCAGTACTTC | CASSSRDTSYEQYF
TRBJ1-1 | NA | NA | TRBV5-1 | TGCGCCAGCCAGGCAGAGCTGAACACTGAAGCTTTCTTT | CASQAELNTEAFF
TRBJ2-7 | once | NA | TRBV25-1 | TGTGCCAGCAGTCATGGGACACTCTCCTACGAGCAGTACTTC | CASSHGTLSYEQYF
TRBJ2-7 | NA | NA | TRBV6-5 | TGTGCCAGCAGGGCAGGGACCTACGAGCAGTACTTC | CASRAGTYEQYF
TRBJ1-4 | NA | NA | TRBV11-2 | TGTGCCAGCAGCTTAGATTGGAAGGGGGCTAATGAAAAACTGTTTTTT | CASSLDWKGANEKLFF
TRBJ1-4 | NA | TRBD1 | TRBV30 | TGTGCCTGGAGTCAGGGGGTTAATGAAAAACTGTTTTTT | CAWSQGVNEKLFF
TRBJ1-4 | NA | NA | TRBV6-1 | TGTGCCAGCAGTGAGCTACAGGGAAATGAAAAACTGTTTTTT | CASSELQGNEKLFF
TRBJ2-3 | NA | NA | TRBV5-1 | TGCGCCAGCAGCTTATACAGGGCCAGCCCAGATACGCAGTATTTT | CASSLYRASPDTQYF
TRBJ2-5 | once | NA | TRBV19 | TGTGCCAGTAGATCCAGGGGAGAACAAGAGACCCAGTACTTC | CASRSRGEQETQYF
TRBJ2-1 | once | NA | TRBV4-1 | TGCGCCAGCAGCCAAGTCCCCATACTGAGCAATGAGCAGTTCTTC | CASSQVPILSNEQFF
TRBJ1-1 | once | NA | TRBV10-3 | TGTGCCATCAGAGACACGAACACTGAAGCTTTCTTT | CAIRDTNTEAFF
TRBJ2-3 | NA | NA | TRBV27 | TGTGCCAGCAGTTTACTCCTAGCCACAGATACGCAGTATTTT | CASSLLLATDTQYF
TRBJ2-5 | NA | TRBD1 | TRBV7-9 | TGTGCCAGCACCTCTCAGGGGGCGCTGCAAGAGACCCAGTACTTC | CASTSQGALQETQYF
TRBJ2-7 | NA | TRBD1 | TRBV19 | TGTGCCAGTAGTATCGGCAGGGGGTCCCTCTACGAGCAGTACTTC | CASSIGRGSLYEQYF
TRBJ2-7 | NA | NA | TRBV29-1 | TGCAGCGTTGGGAGGAAAGGCTCCTACGAGCAGTACTTC | CSVGRKGSYEQYF
TRBJ1-1 | NA | TRBD1 | TRBV27 | TGTGCCGTCCGGACAGGTGGGACTGAAGCTTTCTTT | CAVRTGGTEAFF
TRBJ1-6 | NA | NA | TRBV6-5 | TGTGCCAGCAGTTGGGGGGTCACGGATTCACCCCTCCACTTT | CASSWGVTDSPLHF
TRBJ2-7 | NA | TRBD2 | TRBV11-2 | TGTGCCAGCAGCTTAGATGGAGGAGCGAGCGGGGGAATCTATTACTACGAGCAGTACTTC | CASSLDGGASGGIYYYEQYF